This record concerns one T cell receptor beta chain sequence. This clone came up a few times. The clone's antigen remains unknown. Base qualities are not provided; no much larger clone lies one nucleotide away. This sample stems from a study of a mutant IDH1 vaccine in newly diagnosed glioma (TCRdb year 2021). About the study as a whole: Across visits V03 through V10, patients got a total of eight vaccinations, given in weeks 1, 3, 5, 7, 11, 15, 19 and 23. In the chemotherapy-containing groups, vaccination started alongside temozolomide cycles, whereas in patients who had radiotherapy alone it started 4-6 weeks after radiotherapy. Of the 25 to 35 patients who were treated, approximately 60% were male and about 40% were female, and the mean age was roughly 40 years. Prior to enrollment, standard therapy consisting of radiotherapy alone, temozolomide alone, or radiochemotherapy with temozolomide had been administered to patients, with the combination being received by most patients. Peripheral blood was drawn at six visits: V03 (baseline), V05, V07, V10, V12 and V13. Longitudinal TCRB deep sequencing was done for 25 treated patients, wherever samples were available for exploratory analyses. The study at large found these results: Availability determined which PBMC samples were chosen for TCRB deep sequencing. Immune responses induced by the vaccine were seen in over 80% of patients across multiple MHC alleles. No apparent relationship was observed between pseudoprogression and alterations in the top peripheral T cell clonotypes detected by TCRB sequencing. According to the authors, sample limitations meant that analyses of patient blood samples could not be reproduced.

The CDR3 goes from the cysteine to the phenylalanine over 11 residues. Kept here is only the CDR3 DNA, which spans 33 bases and is read in frame from base 1. The CDR1 and CDR2 encoded by the germline V gene (reference sequence) are PRHDT and FYEKMQ. Cut back by 5 bases and 8 bases, the V and J ends lie 9 bases apart. Library preparation used the immunoSEQ multiplex PCR assay. The hsTCRB Kit was used according to the manufacturer's protocol to amplify rearranged TCR beta chain sequences. An Illumina MiSeq was used to sequence the TCRB libraries. The authors processed their data as follows. The kit vendor's proprietary platform handled demultiplexing, trimming and gene mapping. This immuneACCESS table, as held by TCRdb, lists in-frame sequences with V and J called but not all clones. Of the missing ones, under half trace to an unresolved V gene in checked studies; the others have no known cause. V and J calls and clone size come straight from that table; D and trimming were deduced from the DNA. For this sample the table gives 50,000 to 75,000 clones, of which 75% to 90% were detected only once. The leading ten clones occupy over 4.5% of the sample.

What the time point label conveys for this sample: week 11, during vaccination. Every vaccine dose consisted of 300 ug of a 20-mer mutant IDH1 peptide in Montanide, administered subcutaneously together with topical imiquimod. Newly diagnosed WHO grade 3 or 4 IDH1-mutant astrocytomas showing loss of nuclear ATRX were present in the donors. The samples were drawn from NOA16, a multicentre, single-arm, open-label phase I trial in Germany that tested a mutant IDH1 peptide vaccine in humans for the first time. Genomic DNA for TCRB sequencing was extracted from EDTA blood using the DNeasy Blood and Tissue Kit.

The sample was PBMCs, taken from a glioma patient whose treatment included an IDH1 peptide vaccine. The sequence was obtained from a man aged 50-59 years with glioma. The chain couples TRBV13 to TRBJ1-1, with the D gene call left open. For the CDR3, the sequence is CASSARAEAFF. The bases read TGTGCCAGCAGCGCCCGGGCCGAAGCTTTCTTT.